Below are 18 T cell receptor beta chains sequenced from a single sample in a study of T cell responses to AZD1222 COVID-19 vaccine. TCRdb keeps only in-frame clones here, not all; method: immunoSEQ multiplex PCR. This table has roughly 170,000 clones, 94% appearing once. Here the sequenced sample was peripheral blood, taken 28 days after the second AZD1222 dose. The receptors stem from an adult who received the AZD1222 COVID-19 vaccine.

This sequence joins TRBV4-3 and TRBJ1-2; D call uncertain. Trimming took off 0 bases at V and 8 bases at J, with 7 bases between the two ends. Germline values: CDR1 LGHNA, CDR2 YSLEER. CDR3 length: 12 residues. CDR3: CASSQDEWGYTF. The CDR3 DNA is TGCGCCAGCAGCCAAGATGAGTGGGGCTACACCTTC.

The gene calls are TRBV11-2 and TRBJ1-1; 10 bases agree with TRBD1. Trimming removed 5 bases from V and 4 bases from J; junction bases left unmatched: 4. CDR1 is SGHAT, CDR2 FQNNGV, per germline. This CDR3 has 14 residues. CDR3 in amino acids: CASSTDRGSTEAFF. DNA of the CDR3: TGTGCCAGCAGCACGGACAGGGGGAGCACTGAAGCTTTCTTT.

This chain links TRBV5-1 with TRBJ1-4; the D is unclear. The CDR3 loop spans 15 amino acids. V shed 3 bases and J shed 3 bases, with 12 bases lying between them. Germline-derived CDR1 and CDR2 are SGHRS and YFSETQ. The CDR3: CASSSDQVPNEKLFF. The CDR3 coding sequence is TGCGCCAGCAGCTCCGATCAGGTGCCTAATGAAAAACTGTTTTTT.

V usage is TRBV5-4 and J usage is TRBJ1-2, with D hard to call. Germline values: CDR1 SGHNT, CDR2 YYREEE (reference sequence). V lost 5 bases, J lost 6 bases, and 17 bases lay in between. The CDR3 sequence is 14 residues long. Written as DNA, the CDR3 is TGTGCCAGCAGAAAGGCCGTCGCAGCCGATGGCTACACCTTC. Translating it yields CASRKAVAADGYTF.

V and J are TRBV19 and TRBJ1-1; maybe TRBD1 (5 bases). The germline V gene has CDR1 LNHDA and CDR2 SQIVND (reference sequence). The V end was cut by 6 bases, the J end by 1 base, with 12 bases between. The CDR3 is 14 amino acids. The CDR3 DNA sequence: TGTGCCAGTAGGGGACGGAGTACGAACACTGAAGCTTTCTTT. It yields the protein CASRGRSTNTEAFF. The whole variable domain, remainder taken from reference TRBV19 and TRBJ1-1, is DGGITQSPKYLFRKEGQNVTLSCEQNLNHDAMYWYRQDPGQGLRLIYYSQIVNDFQKGDIAEGYSVSREKKESFPLTVTSAQKNPTAFYLCASRGRSTNTEAFFGQGTRLTVV.

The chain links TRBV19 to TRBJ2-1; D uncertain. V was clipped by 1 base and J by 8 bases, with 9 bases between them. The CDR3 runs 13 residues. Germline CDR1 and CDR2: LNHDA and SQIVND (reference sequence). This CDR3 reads CASSIAPFHEQFF. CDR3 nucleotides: TGTGCCAGTAGTATAGCCCCCTTCCATGAGCAGTTCTTC.

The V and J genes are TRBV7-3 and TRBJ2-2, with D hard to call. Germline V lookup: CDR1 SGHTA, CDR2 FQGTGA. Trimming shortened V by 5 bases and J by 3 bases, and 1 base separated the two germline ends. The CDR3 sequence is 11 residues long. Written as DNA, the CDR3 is TGTGCCAGCAGCGACACCGGGGAGCTGTTTTTT. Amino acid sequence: CASSDTGELFF.

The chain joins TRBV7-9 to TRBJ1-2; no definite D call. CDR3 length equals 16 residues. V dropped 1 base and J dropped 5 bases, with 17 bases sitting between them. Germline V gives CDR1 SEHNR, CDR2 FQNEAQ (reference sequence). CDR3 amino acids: CASSLGSSGIIYGYTF. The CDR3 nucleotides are TGTGCCAGCAGCTTAGGGTCTTCTGGGATCATATATGGCTACACCTTC.

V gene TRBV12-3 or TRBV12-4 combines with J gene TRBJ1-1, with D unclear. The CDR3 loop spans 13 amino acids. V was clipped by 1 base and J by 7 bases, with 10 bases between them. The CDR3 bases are TGTGCCAGCAGTTTAGGGGGTGGCGATGAAGCTTTCTTT. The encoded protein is CASSLGGGDEAFF.

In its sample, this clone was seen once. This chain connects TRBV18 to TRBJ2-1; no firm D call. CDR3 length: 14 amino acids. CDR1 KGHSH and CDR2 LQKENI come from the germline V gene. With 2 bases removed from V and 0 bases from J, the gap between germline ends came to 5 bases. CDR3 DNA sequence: TGTGCCAGCTCACCAAACCTCTCCTACAATGAGCAGTTCTTC. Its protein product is CASSPNLSYNEQFF.

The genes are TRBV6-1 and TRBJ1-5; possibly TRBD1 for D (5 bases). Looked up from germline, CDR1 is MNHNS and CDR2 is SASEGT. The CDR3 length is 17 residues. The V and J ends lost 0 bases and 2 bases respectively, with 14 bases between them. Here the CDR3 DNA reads TGTGCCAGCAGTGAAGCGCTACCAGGGTGGGGCAATCAGCCCCAGCATTTT. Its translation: CASSEALPGWGNQPQHF.

CDR3 sequence (DNA): TGTGCCAGCAGCTTAGACACCCGGCTAGCCTATGAGCAGTTCTTC. This sequence encodes CASSLDTRLAYEQFF. The V and J genes are TRBV7-6 and TRBJ2-1; tentatively, D is TRBD2 (5 bases). The V gene's germline CDR1 is SGHVS and CDR2 FNYEAQ. The CDR3 length is 15 residues. V was trimmed by 1 base and J by 8 bases, leaving 15 bases between them.

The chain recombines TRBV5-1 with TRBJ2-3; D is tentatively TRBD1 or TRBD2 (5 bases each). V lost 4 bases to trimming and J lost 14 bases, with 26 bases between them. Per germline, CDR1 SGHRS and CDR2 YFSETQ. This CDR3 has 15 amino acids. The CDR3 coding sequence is TGCGCCAGCAGCGCGCACCGGGACCGATCAGAAGTTCGGTATTTT. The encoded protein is CASSAHRDRSEVRYF.

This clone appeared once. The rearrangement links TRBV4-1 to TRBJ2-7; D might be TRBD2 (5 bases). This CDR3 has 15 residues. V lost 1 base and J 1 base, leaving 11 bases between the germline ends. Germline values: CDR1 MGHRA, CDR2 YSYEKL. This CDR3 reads CASSQGSGISYEQYF. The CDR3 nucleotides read TGCGCCAGCAGCCAAGGGTCCGGGATTTCCTACGAGCAGTACTTC.

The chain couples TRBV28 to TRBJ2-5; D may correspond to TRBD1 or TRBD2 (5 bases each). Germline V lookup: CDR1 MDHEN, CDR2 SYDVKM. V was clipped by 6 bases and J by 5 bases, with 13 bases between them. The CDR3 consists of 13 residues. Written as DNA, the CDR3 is TGTGCCAGCAGGATCAGGTGGGGGGAGACCCAGTACTTC. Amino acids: CASRIRWGETQYF.

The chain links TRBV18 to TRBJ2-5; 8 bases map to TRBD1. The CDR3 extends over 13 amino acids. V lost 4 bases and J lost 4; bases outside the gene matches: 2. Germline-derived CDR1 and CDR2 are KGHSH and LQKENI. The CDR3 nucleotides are TGTGCCAGCTCACAAGGGACAGGAGAGACCCAGTACTTC. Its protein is CASSQGTGETQYF.

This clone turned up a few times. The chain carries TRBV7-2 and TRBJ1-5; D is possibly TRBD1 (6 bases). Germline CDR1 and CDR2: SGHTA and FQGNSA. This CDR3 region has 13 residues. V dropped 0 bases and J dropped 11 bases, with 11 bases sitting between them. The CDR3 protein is CASSLAGQGAQHF. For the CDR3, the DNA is TGTGCCAGCAGCTTAGCGGGACAAGGGGCCCAGCATTTT.

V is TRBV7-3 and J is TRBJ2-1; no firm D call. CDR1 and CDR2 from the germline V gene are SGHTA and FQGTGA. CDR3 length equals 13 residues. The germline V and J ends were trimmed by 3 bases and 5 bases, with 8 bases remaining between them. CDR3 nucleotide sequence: TGTGCCAGCAGCTTTGAGCACAACAATGAGCAGTTCTTC. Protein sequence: CASSFEHNNEQFF. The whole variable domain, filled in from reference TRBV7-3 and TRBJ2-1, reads GAGVSQTPSNKVTEKGKYVELRCDPISGHTALYWYRQSLGQGPEFLIYFQGTGAADDSGLPNDRFFAVRPEGSVSTLKIQRTERGDSAVYLCASSFEHNNEQFFGPGTRLTVL.